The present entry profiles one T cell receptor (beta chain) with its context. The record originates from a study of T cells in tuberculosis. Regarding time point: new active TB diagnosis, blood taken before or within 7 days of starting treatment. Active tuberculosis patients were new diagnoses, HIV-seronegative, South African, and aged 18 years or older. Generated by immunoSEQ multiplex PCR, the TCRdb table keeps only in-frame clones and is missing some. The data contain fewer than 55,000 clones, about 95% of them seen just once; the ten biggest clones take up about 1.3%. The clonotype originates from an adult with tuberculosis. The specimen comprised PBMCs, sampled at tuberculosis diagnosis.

The CDR3 sequence: CAISALPTANYGYTF. In nucleotides, the CDR3 is TGTGCCATCAGTGCCCTCCCGACAGCTAACTATGGCTACACCTTC. The V and J genes are TRBV10-3 and TRBJ1-2; TRBD1 might be the D (5 bases). V lost 4 bases, J lost 0 bases, and 12 bases lay in between. Germline V lookup: CDR1 ENHRY, CDR2 SYGVKD. The CDR3 is made up of 15 amino acids.